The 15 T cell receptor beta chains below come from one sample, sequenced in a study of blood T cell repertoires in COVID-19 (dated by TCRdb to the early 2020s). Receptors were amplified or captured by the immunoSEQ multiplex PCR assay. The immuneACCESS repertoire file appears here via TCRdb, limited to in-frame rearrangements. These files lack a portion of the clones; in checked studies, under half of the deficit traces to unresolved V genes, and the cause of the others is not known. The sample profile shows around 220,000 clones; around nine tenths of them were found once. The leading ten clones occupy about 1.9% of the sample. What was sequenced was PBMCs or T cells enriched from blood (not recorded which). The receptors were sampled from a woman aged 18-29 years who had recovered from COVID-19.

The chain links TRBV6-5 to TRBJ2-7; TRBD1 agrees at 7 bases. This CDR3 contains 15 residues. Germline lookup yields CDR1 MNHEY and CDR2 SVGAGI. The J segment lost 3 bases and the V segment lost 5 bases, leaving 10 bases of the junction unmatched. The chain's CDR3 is CASSRPGQYNYEQYF. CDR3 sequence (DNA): TGTGCCAGCAGTCGACCGGGACAGTACAACTACGAGCAGTACTTC.

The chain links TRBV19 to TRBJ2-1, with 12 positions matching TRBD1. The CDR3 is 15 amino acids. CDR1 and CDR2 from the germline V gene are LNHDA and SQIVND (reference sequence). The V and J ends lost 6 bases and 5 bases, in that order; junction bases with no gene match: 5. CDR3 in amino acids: CASRRDRGLDNEQFF. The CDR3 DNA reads TGTGCCAGTAGACGGGACAGGGGGCTGGACAATGAGCAGTTCTTC.

CDR3 nucleotide sequence: TGCGCCAGCAGCTTGGGGGGAGTTGGTCAGCCCCAGCATTTT. Translation gives CASSLGGVGQPQHF. The chain is built from TRBV5-1 and TRBJ1-5; D gene uncertain. Germline CDR1 SGHRS, CDR2 YFSETQ. The V end was cut by 0 bases, the J end by 6 bases, with 10 bases between. The CDR3 has 14 residues.

The CDR3 is CSAKAGRGYTF. The DNA of the CDR3 is TGCAGTGCAAAGGCGGGGAGAGGCTACACCTTC. J is TRBJ1-2 and V is TRBV20-1, with unresolved D. Trimming pared 6 bases from V and 8 bases from J, leaving 13 bases between. This CDR3 region has 11 residues. Germline assignment: CDR1 DFQATT and CDR2 SNEGSKA (reference sequence).

The CDR3 is CASSLGQASNQPQHF. The CDR3 region has the DNA TGTGCCAGCAGCTTGGGACAGGCTAGCAATCAGCCCCAGCATTTT. V is TRBV9 and J is TRBJ1-5, with TRBD1 matching over 8 bases. The V gene's germline CDR1 is SGDLS and CDR2 YYNGEE. The CDR3 contains 15 residues. The junction had 3 bases not matched to a gene; V was cut back by 4 bases and J by 0 bases.

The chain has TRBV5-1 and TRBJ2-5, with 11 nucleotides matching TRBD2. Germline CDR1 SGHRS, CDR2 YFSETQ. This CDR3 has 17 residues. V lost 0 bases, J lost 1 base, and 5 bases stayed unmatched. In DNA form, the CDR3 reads TGCGCCAGCAGCTTGGGGACTACTAGCGGGGGCCAAGAGACCCAGTACTTC. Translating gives CASSLGTTSGGQETQYF.

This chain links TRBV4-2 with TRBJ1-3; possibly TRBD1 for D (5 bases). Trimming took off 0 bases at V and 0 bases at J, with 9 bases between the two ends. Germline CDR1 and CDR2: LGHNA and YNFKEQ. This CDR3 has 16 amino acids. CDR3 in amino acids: CASSQDGAASGNTIYF. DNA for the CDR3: TGTGCCAGCAGCCAAGATGGGGCAGCCTCTGGAAACACCATATATTTT.

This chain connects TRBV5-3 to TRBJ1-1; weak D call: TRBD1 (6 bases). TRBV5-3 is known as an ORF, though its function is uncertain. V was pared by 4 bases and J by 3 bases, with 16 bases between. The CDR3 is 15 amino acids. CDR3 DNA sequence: TGTGCCAGAAGCGTAAACAGGGAAAGGGACACTGAAGCTTTCTTT. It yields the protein CARSVNRERDTEAFF.

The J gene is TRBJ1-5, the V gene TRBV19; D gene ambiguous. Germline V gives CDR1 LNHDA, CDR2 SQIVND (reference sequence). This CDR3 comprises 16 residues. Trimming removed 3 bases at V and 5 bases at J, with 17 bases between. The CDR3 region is CASSIFGSSGDQPQHF. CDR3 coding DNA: TGTGCCAGTAGTATCTTTGGGTCCTCCGGGGATCAGCCCCAGCATTTT.

The CDR3 here is CASSLRVNQPQHF. The CDR3 DNA follows: TGTGCCAGCAGTTTACGGGTCAATCAGCCCCAGCATTTT. The chain links TRBV27 to TRBJ1-5, with D uncertain. Germline CDR1 reads MNHEY; CDR2 reads SMNVEV (reference sequence). This CDR3 spans 13 amino acids. V was cut by 2 bases and J by 3 bases, with 5 bases left in between.

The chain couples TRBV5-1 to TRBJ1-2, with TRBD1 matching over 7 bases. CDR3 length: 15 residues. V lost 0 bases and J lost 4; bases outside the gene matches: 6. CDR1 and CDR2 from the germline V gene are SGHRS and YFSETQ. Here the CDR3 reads CASSLAGTVVYGYTF. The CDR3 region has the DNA TGCGCCAGCAGCTTGGCCGGGACAGTAGTCTATGGCTACACCTTC.

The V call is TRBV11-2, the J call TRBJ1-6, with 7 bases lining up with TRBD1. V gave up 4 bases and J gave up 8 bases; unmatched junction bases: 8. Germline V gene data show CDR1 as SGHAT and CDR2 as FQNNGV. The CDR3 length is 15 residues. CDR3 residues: CASSSLQGIDSPLHF. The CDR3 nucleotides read TGTGCCAGCAGCTCGCTACAGGGGATAGATTCACCCCTCCACTTT.

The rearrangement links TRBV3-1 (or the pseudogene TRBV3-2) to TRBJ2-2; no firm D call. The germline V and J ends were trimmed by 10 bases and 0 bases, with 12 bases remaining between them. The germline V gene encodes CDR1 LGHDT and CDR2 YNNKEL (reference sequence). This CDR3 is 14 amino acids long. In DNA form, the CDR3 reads TGTGCCACTAGAGGATACTCGAACACCGGGGAGCTGTTTTTT. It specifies CATRGYSNTGELFF.

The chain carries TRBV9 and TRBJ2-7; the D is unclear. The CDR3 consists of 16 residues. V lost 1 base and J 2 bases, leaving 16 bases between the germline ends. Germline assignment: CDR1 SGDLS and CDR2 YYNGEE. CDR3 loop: CASSVSDGVVAYEQYF. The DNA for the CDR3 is TGTGCCAGCAGCGTAAGCGATGGTGTGGTTGCCTACGAGCAGTACTTC.

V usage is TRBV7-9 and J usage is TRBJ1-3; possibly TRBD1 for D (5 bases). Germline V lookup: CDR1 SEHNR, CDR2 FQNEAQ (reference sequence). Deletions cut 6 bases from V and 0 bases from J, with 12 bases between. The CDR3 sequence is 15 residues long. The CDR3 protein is CASRARGSSGNTIYF. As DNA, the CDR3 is TGTGCCAGCAGGGCCCGGGGGAGCTCTGGAAACACCATATATTTT.